These 16 T cell receptor beta chains originate from one sample sequenced in a study of early stage breast cancer tumors. Method: immunoSEQ multiplex PCR; TCRdb's copy keeps in-frame clones and lacks some. The sample yields 25,000 to 30,000 clones, approximately 72% seen once. The sequenced material came from blood. All receptors come from a person aged 45 to 59 with breast cancer.

CDR3: CASSPGGGHTEAFF. The CDR3 nucleotides are TGTGCCAGCAGCCCCGGGGGGGGACACACTGAAGCTTTCTTT. This chain uses TRBV11-2 with TRBJ1-1; D may be TRBD1 (5 bases). V lost 5 bases and J lost 3, with 13 bases in between. Germline CDR1 is SGHAT and CDR2 is FQNNGV. The CDR3 is made up of 14 amino acids.

This clone was seen only once. For the CDR3, the DNA is TGTGCCAGCAGCCAAGGTCAGACTAGCGGGAGCTACGAGCAGTACTTC. It codes for CASSQGQTSGSYEQYF. The chain couples TRBV4-2 to TRBJ2-7; 12 nucleotides match TRBD2. Germline values: CDR1 LGHNA, CDR2 YNFKEQ. The ends lost 1 base at V and 3 bases at J; junction bases unmatched: 4. The CDR3 has 16 amino acids.

The chain combines TRBV18 with TRBJ1-1; the D gene is possibly TRBD1 (5 bases). Germline V gene lookup returns CDR1 KGHSH and CDR2 LQKENI. Between the trimmed V and J ends, which lost 6 bases and 1 base, there was a span of 12 bases. This CDR3 contains 14 residues. DNA for the CDR3: TGTGCCAGCTCCCGGGGAGGGGAGAACACTGAAGCTTTCTTT. Amino acids: CASSRGGENTEAFF.

This clone was detected once. The J gene is TRBJ2-1, the V gene TRBV25-1; D possibly corresponds to TRBD2 (5 bases). Germline V lookup: CDR1 MGHDK, CDR2 SYGVNS. The CDR3 contains 14 residues. V was cut by 9 bases and J by 5 bases, with 17 bases left in between. The CDR3 sequence: CARSCEGVNNEQFF. The DNA for the CDR3 is TGTGCCAGGTCTTGCGAGGGCGTCAACAATGAGCAGTTCTTC.

The genes are TRBV5-1 and TRBJ2-5; D not certain. V lost 3 bases and J lost 4, with 16 bases in between. CDR1 is SGHRS and CDR2 is YFSETQ in the germline V gene. The CDR3 loop spans 15 amino acids. CDR3 sequence reads: CASSSGSGGRETQYF. In nucleotides, the CDR3 is TGCGCCAGCAGCTCTGGCTCGGGCGGTAGAGAGACCCAGTACTTC.

This clone came up a few times. The chain has TRBV4-2 and TRBJ2-5; 11 nucleotides align to TRBD2. Germline assignment: CDR1 LGHNA and CDR2 YNFKEQ. V was clipped by 10 bases and J by 5 bases; unmatched bases: 21. The CDR3 loop spans 18 amino acids. CDR3 in DNA: TGTGCCACCACTCGGGGGGCTAGCGGGAGGAAAGGTCAGGAGACCCAGTACTTC. This codes for CATTRGASGRKGQETQYF.

This clone was seen a handful of times. The chain links TRBV15 to TRBJ1-4; D is perhaps TRBD1 (6 bases). The V end lost 8 bases, the J end lost 8 bases, and 12 bases lay between the germline ends. Per the germline V gene, CDR1 is LNHNV and CDR2 is YYDKDF (reference sequence). The CDR3 consists of 12 residues. CDR3 residues: CATAGVGEKLFF. CDR3 coding DNA: TGTGCCACCGCAGGGGTGGGGGAAAAACTGTTTTTT.

The chain has TRBV5-1 and TRBJ1-1; D not resolved. The CDR3 runs 12 residues. V lost 7 bases and J lost 1, with 8 bases in between. Germline V gene data show CDR1 as SGHRS and CDR2 as YFSETQ. CDR3 sequence (DNA): TGCGCCAGCGGACCGACGAACACTGAAGCTTTCTTT. It translates to CASGPTNTEAFF.

The chain employs TRBV2 and TRBJ2-7; TRBD1 matches at 7 bases. CDR3 length: 13 amino acids. Germline assignment: CDR1 SNHLY and CDR2 FYNNEI. V was clipped by 6 bases and J by 3 bases; unmatched bases: 5. CDR3 DNA: TGTGCCAGCAGGTCGGGACAGTACTACGAGCAGTACTTC. It is translated as CASRSGQYYEQYF.

In its sample, this clone is medium-sized (0.01 to 0.1%). The CDR3 loop is CASGRSSYNEQFF. For the CDR3, the DNA is TGTGCCAGCGGGAGGAGCTCCTACAATGAGCAGTTCTTC. The V gene is TRBV6-6, the J gene TRBJ2-1, with D possibly TRBD2 on 6 matching bases. The CDR3 totals 13 residues. Germline assignment: CDR1 MNHNY and CDR2 SVGAGI (reference sequence). The V and J ends lost 8 bases and 0 bases respectively, with 8 bases between them.

The V and J genes are TRBV5-4 and TRBJ2-5; 8 nucleotides align to TRBD2. CDR3 length: 16 residues. J lost 4 bases, V lost 1 base, and 9 bases had no gene match. In germline, CDR1 is SGHNT, CDR2 YYREEE (reference sequence). In DNA form, the CDR3 reads TGTGCCAGCAGCTTGCCCCCCGCGGGAGGACGAGAGACCCAGTACTTC. It translates to CASSLPPAGGRETQYF.

The J gene is TRBJ1-4, the V gene TRBV9, with 9 bases identical to TRBD1. V was clipped by 2 bases and J by 8 bases; unmatched bases: 7. In germline, CDR1 is SGDLS, CDR2 YYNGEE. CDR3 length equals 15 residues. In nucleotides, the CDR3 is TGTGCCAGCAGCGTGGGGGACAGGGATAGCGAAAAACTGTTTTTT. Its protein product is CASSVGDRDSEKLFF.

This clone was counted once. The V and J genes are TRBV6-5 and TRBJ2-3, with D unclear. Per the germline V gene, CDR1 is MNHEY and CDR2 is SVGAGI. V shed 7 bases and J shed 1 base, with 9 bases lying between them. The CDR3 consists of 13 residues. The CDR3 region is CASKIGGTDTQYF. In DNA, the CDR3 is TGTGCCAGCAAAATTGGAGGCACAGATACGCAGTATTTT.

The CDR3 bases are TGTGCCAGCAGCTTAGCAGCGGGAGGTCCAGATACGCAGTATTTT. It yields the protein CASSLAAGGPDTQYF. V and J are TRBV7-9 and TRBJ2-3; TRBD2 aligns across 9 bases. V dropped 0 bases and J dropped 4; count of bases not matched to a gene: 2. CDR1 is SEHNR and CDR2 is FQNEAQ in the germline V gene (reference sequence). The CDR3 sequence is 15 residues long.

The chain couples TRBV4-2 to TRBJ1-1, with D possibly TRBD1 on 5 matching bases. V shed 5 bases and J shed 1 base, with 14 bases lying between them. Per the germline V gene, CDR1 is LGHNA and CDR2 is YNFKEQ. CDR3 length equals 15 residues. The CDR3 nucleotides read TGTGCCAGCAGCTTGGGGCCGTCGACGAACACTGAAGCTTTCTTT. Protein: CASSLGPSTNTEAFF.

The table lists this clone with many counts. Here the CDR3 DNA reads TGTGCCAGCAGCCCCGGGGGGGGACACACTGAAGCTTTCTTT. Translating it yields CASSPGGGHTEAFF. The V call is TRBV7-2, the J call TRBJ1-1, with D tentatively TRBD1 (5 bases). Germline loops: CDR1 SGHTA, CDR2 FQGNSA. V lost 5 bases to trimming and J lost 3 bases, with 13 bases between them. This CDR3 spans 14 amino acids.